The 28 T cell receptor beta chains below were found in one sample sequenced in a study of cytomegalovirus exposure and HLA in healthy donors. PCR was performed using 60 Vbeta and 13 Jbeta primers. Measured with immunoSEQ multiplex PCR; TCRdb has only the in-frame clones, and not every one. This table has 130,000 or so clones, more than 75% appearing once. Material for sequencing was PBMCs. Receptors originate from a woman aged 50 to 60 in good health and CMV-seropositive.

The rearrangement uses TRBV28 and TRBJ2-3; 7 bases are a match to TRBD2. This CDR3 is 17 amino acids long. Looked up from germline, CDR1 is MDHEN and CDR2 is SYDVKM. With 3 bases clipped from V and 5 bases from J, the junction kept 14 bases outside the gene matches. CDR3 protein: CASSFRGHFRGEDTQYF. CDR3 bases: TGTGCCAGCAGTTTTAGGGGTCACTTCCGGGGGGAAGATACGCAGTATTTT.

This clone was detected only a few times. This chain links TRBV7-3 with TRBJ2-1, with 7 nucleotides matching TRBD1. The CDR3 extends over 15 amino acids. With V trimmed by 5 bases and J by 0 bases, 4 bases remained unmatched. Germline-derived CDR1 and CDR2 are SGHTA and FQGTGA. The CDR3 region is CASSEGQYSYNEQFF. In DNA, the CDR3 is TGTGCCAGCAGCGAGGGACAGTACTCCTACAATGAGCAGTTCTTC.

The J gene is TRBJ2-7, the V gene TRBV5-4; D is undetermined. This CDR3 region has 13 residues. V was trimmed by 2 bases and J by 6 bases, leaving 12 bases between them. Germline assignment: CDR1 SGHNT and CDR2 YYREEE (reference sequence). The CDR3 nucleotides are TGTGCCAGCAGCTTTACCCTAGAAGGCGAGCAGTACTTC. This codes for CASSFTLEGEQYF. The full variable domain, with the rest looked up from reference TRBV5-4 and TRBJ2-7, is ETGVTQSPTHLIKTRGQQVTLRCSSQSGHNTVSWYQQALGQGPQFIFQYYREEENGRGNFPPRFSGLQFPNYSSELNVNALELDDSALYLCASSFTLEGEQYFGPGTRLTVT.

The genes are TRBV7-2 and TRBJ1-6; possible D gene TRBD1, 6 bases. There are 16 residues in the CDR3. The germline V and J ends were trimmed by 1 base and 7 bases, with 14 bases remaining between them. Germline-derived CDR1 and CDR2 are SGHTA and FQGNSA. CDR3 sequence: CASSLVGGGFNSPLHF. CDR3 nucleotide sequence: TGTGCCAGCAGCTTAGTAGGGGGGGGTTTCAATTCACCCCTCCACTTT.

The CDR3 loop is CASSFDRSLYNQPQHF. CDR3 sequence (DNA): TGTGCCAGCAGCTTCGACAGGTCCTTATACAATCAGCCCCAGCATTTT. The chain has TRBV7-2 and TRBJ1-5, with D possibly matching TRBD1 (6 bases). Germline V lookup: CDR1 SGHTA, CDR2 FQGNSA. Trimming pared 3 bases from V and 3 bases from J, leaving 15 bases between. This CDR3 has 16 amino acids.

This clone has only one observation. This chain connects TRBV28 to TRBJ1-5; D is possibly TRBD1 (5 bases). V lost 6 bases to trimming and J lost 2 bases, with 14 bases between them. The CDR3 is 15 residues long. The germline V gene encodes CDR1 MDHEN and CDR2 SYDVKM. The CDR3 reads CASRRQFQGNQPQHF. CDR3 nucleotide sequence: TGTGCCAGCAGGCGACAGTTTCAGGGCAATCAGCCCCAGCATTTT.

The rearrangement links TRBV21-1 to TRBJ2-2; the table's TRBD2 call for D was not verified on the DNA. TRBV21-1 is designated a pseudogene. The CDR3 contains 16 residues. The CDR3 DNA is TGTGCCAGCAGCCACCAATCGGGACTCCCTCCCGGGGAGCTGTTTTTT. Protein: CASSHQSGLPPGELFF.

This CDR3 reads CASSPTGLAGYEQYF. In DNA form, the CDR3 reads TGTGCCAGCAGTCCAACCGGGCTAGCGGGCTACGAGCAGTACTTC. The chain links TRBV28 to TRBJ2-7; TRBD2 matches 8 bases. J was trimmed by 3 bases and V by 5 bases; bases with no gene match: 9. The CDR3 consists of 15 residues. CDR1 and CDR2 (germline): MDHEN, SYDVKM.

V gene TRBV7-8 combines with J gene TRBJ2-7; D unclear. Germline values: CDR1 SGHVS, CDR2 FQNEAQ. V lost 4 bases, J lost 6 bases, and 13 bases lay in between. The CDR3 extends over 13 amino acids. The CDR3 DNA follows: TGTGCCAGCAGCTCTGACCCCGGCGGCGAGCAGTACTTC. As protein: CASSSDPGGEQYF. Using reference TRBV7-8 and TRBJ2-7 for the parts outside the CDR3, the full variable domain is GAGVSQSPRYKVAKRGQDVALRCDPISGHVSLFWYQQALGQGPEFLTYFQNEAQLDKSGLPSDRFFAERPEGSVSTLKIQRTQQEDSAVYLCASSSDPGGEQYFGPGTRLTVT.

The gene calls are TRBV6-1 and TRBJ2-5, with TRBD2 matching 11 bases. The CDR3 length is 16 residues. Trimming took 3 bases from V and 4 from J; bases not matched to a gene: 7. In germline, CDR1 is MNHNS, CDR2 SASEGT. The CDR3 nucleotides read TGTGCCAGCAGTGATACCGGGACTAGCGGTGGAGAGACCCAGTACTTC. As protein: CASSDTGTSGGETQYF.

The chain has TRBV5-1 and TRBJ2-5, with D possibly being TRBD2 (5 bases). The DNA end favors TRBJ2-7, so the J call may be wrong. This CDR3 region has 15 residues. The germline V gene has CDR1 SGHRS and CDR2 YFSETQ. The CDR3 here is CASSDQGLSLYEQYF. The CDR3 nucleotides read TGCGCCAGCAGTGACCAAGGACTCTCTTTGTACGAGCAGTACTTC.

The CDR3 nucleotides are TGTGCCAGCGTTGTGACAGGCCCCTACGAGCAGTACTTC. Residues: CASVVTGPYEQYF. V usage is TRBV6-5 and J usage is TRBJ2-7; weak D call: TRBD1 (6 bases). Trimming left V 8 bases short and J 2 bases short, with 13 bases between. This CDR3 spans 13 amino acids. Germline values: CDR1 MNHEY, CDR2 SVGAGI.

This chain joins TRBV19 and TRBJ2-7; 10 bases are a match to TRBD1. Looked up from germline, CDR1 is LNHDA and CDR2 is SQIVND (reference sequence). The CDR3 sequence is 15 residues long. V shed 5 bases, J shed 3 bases, and the junction held 7 bases outside the gene matches. Written as DNA, the CDR3 is TGTGCCAGTAGTCTCCGCGGGACAGGGGACTACGAGCAGTACTTC. Translating gives CASSLRGTGDYEQYF. The full variable domain, completed using reference TRBV19 and TRBJ2-7, is DGGITQSPKYLFRKEGQNVTLSCEQNLNHDAMYWYRQDPGQGLRLIYYSQIVNDFQKGDIAEGYSVSREKKESFPLTVTSAQKNPTAFYLCASSLRGTGDYEQYFGPGTRLTVT.

This clone was seen a handful of times. The rearrangement joins TRBV14 to TRBJ2-1, with D possibly TRBD2 on 5 matching bases. The ends were cut back, 2 bases at V and 0 bases at J, with 14 bases in the middle. The CDR3 has 17 residues. Germline V gene sequence: CDR1 SGHDN, CDR2 FVKESK. The CDR3 sequence: CASSQSKRINSYNEQFF. The CDR3 DNA is TGTGCCAGCAGCCAAAGCAAGCGGATTAACTCCTACAATGAGCAGTTCTTC.

This clone was seen a single time. The rearrangement joins TRBV7-8 to TRBJ1-1, with 7 positions matching TRBD1. The CDR3 contains 17 residues. Germline CDR1 is SGHVS and CDR2 is FQNEAQ. J was trimmed by 0 bases and V by 8 bases; bases with no gene match: 15. DNA of the CDR3: TGTGCCAGCCTAAAGGGGGCAGGAAACGGAATGAACACTGAAGCTTTCTTT. It is translated as CASLKGAGNGMNTEAFF.

This chain connects TRBV28 to TRBJ2-5, with 14 bases aligning to TRBD2. CDR3 length equals 16 residues. Germline V gene lookup returns CDR1 MDHEN and CDR2 SYDVKM. J lost 5 bases, V lost 1 base, and 3 bases had no gene match. The CDR3 coding sequence is TGTGCCAGCAGTTTATCCGGACTAGCGGGGGGTGAGACCCAGTACTTC. Protein sequence: CASSLSGLAGGETQYF. Based on the CDR3 plus reference TRBV28 and TRBJ2-5, the full variable domain is DVKVTQSSRYLVKRTGEKVFLECVQDMDHENMFWYRQDPGLGLRLIYFSYDVKMKEKGDIPEGYSVSREKKERFSLILESASTNQTSMYLCASSLSGLAGGETQYFGPGTRLLVL.

The chain carries TRBV18 and TRBJ2-7; 9 bases line up with TRBD1. The CDR3 length is 16 residues. V was clipped by 5 bases and J by 2 bases; unmatched bases: 10. From germline, CDR1 is KGHSH and CDR2 LQKENI. The CDR3 DNA reads TGTGCCAGCTCATCAACGATGGGACAGGGCACCTACGAGCAGTACTTC. Its translation: CASSSTMGQGTYEQYF. The full variable domain, in which reference TRBV18 and TRBJ2-7 provide the parts outside the CDR3, is NAGVMQNPRHLVRRRGQEARLRCSPMKGHSHVYWYRQLPEEGLKFMVYLQKENIIDESGMPKERFSAEFPKEGPSILRIQQVVRGDSAAYFCASSSTMGQGTYEQYFGPGTRLTVT.

The genes are TRBV2 and TRBJ2-1, with 8 positions matching TRBD1. The CDR3 contains 15 residues. Per the germline V gene, CDR1 is SNHLY and CDR2 is FYNNEI. V was clipped by 2 bases and J by 5 bases; unmatched bases: 5. The CDR3 loop is CASSESGGFDNEQFF. The DNA of the CDR3 is TGTGCCAGCAGTGAATCAGGGGGCTTTGACAATGAGCAGTTCTTC.

This chain uses TRBV9 with TRBJ1-1; 8 nucleotides agree with TRBD1. CDR1 and CDR2 (germline): SGDLS, YYNGEE. CDR3 length: 19 residues. V shed 0 bases and J 1 base; nucleotides not matched to a gene: 14. As DNA, the CDR3 is TGTGCCAGCAGCGTAGGGGTGAGAGGGGCAGGGGGCAGGAACACTGAAGCTTTCTTT. Residues: CASSVGVRGAGGRNTEAFF.

The DNA of the CDR3 is TGCAGCGTTGAATACGGGACAGGGTCCTACAATGAGCAGTTCTTC. Residues: CSVEYGTGSYNEQFF. The chain is built from TRBV29-1 and TRBJ2-1; 9 positions agree with TRBD1. The CDR3 spans 15 residues. Unmatched junction bases numbered 3, after V lost 2 bases and J lost 1 base. Germline-derived CDR1 and CDR2 are SQVTM and ANQGSEA.

The rearrangement joins TRBV19 to TRBJ2-7; no reliable D call. In germline, CDR1 is LNHDA, CDR2 SQIVND (reference sequence). Trimming shortened V by 5 bases and J by 6 bases, and 11 bases separated the two germline ends. CDR3 length: 12 amino acids. In DNA, the CDR3 is TGTGCCAGTAGTCCACTGGGCCTCGAGCAGTACTTC. Translation gives CASSPLGLEQYF.

This chain joins TRBV7-9 and TRBJ2-7; 8 bases map to TRBD2. Germline trimming cut 2 bases from V and 1 base from J; bases unmatched to any gene: 16. This CDR3 comprises 19 residues. Germline-derived CDR1 and CDR2 are SEHNR and FQNEAQ (reference sequence). The CDR3 loop is CASSLIPGLVGSFSYEQYF. CDR3 DNA sequence: TGTGCCAGCAGCTTAATCCCGGGACTAGTCGGGTCCTTTTCCTACGAGCAGTACTTC.

This chain joins TRBV5-1 and TRBJ2-5, with a weak D call TRBD2 (6 bases). The tail of the sequence fits TRBJ2-7 better, so the J call may be wrong. Germline V gene lookup returns CDR1 SGHRS and CDR2 YFSETQ. The CDR3 runs to 14 residues. The CDR3 sequence is CASSPPGEIYEQYF. Here the CDR3 DNA reads TGCGCCAGCAGCCCGCCGGGAGAGATTTACGAGCAGTACTTC.

Only one count was recorded for this clone. The V call is TRBV19, the J call TRBJ1-2, with a tentative D call TRBD1 (6 bases). The length of the CDR3 is 13 residues. V shed 6 bases and J shed 6 bases, with 14 bases lying between them. Per the germline V gene, CDR1 is LNHDA and CDR2 is SQIVND (reference sequence). Here the CDR3 reads CASRVSGGNGYTF. In DNA, the CDR3 is TGTGCCAGTAGGGTGTCGGGGGGCAATGGCTACACCTTC.

The rearrangement links TRBV28 to TRBJ2-3; 7 bases are a match to TRBD2. With 5 bases clipped from V and 7 bases from J, the junction kept 9 bases outside the gene matches. The CDR3 contains 14 residues. The germline V gene has CDR1 MDHEN and CDR2 SYDVKM. The CDR3 coding sequence is TGTGCCAGCAGTCCGTGGGGGGGAGGTAATACGCAGTATTTT. Amino acid sequence: CASSPWGGGNTQYF.

This chain joins TRBV30 and TRBJ1-5, with D unresolved. V gave up 1 base and J gave up 4 bases, with 8 bases separating them. Germline V lookup: CDR1 GTSNPN, CDR2 SVGIG (reference sequence). This CDR3 has 13 amino acids. CDR3 coding DNA: TGTGCCTGGAGTGAAAGCGAAAATCAGCCCCAGCATTTT. It codes for CAWSESENQPQHF.

Remarks on this clone: At one boundary the junction diverges from the germline segment, which might be a read error. The chain couples TRBV7-7 to TRBJ2-1, with TRBD1 identical over 10 bases. Germline CDR1 is SSHAT and CDR2 is FNYEAQ (reference sequence). The CDR3 extends over 13 amino acids. This CDR3 is CASSLDRGNEQFF. The CDR3 DNA reads TGTGCTAGCAGCCTGGACAGGGGGAATGAGCAGTTCTTC.

In its sample, this clone was seen once. The chain joins TRBV27 to TRBJ2-2; no firm D call. In germline, CDR1 is MNHEY, CDR2 SMNVEV (reference sequence). The CDR3 is 14 amino acids. V was clipped by 8 bases and J by 3 bases, with 13 bases between them. CDR3 residues: CASGVRIYTGELFF. The CDR3 DNA follows: TGTGCCAGCGGTGTTAGAATTTACACCGGGGAGCTGTTTTTT.